Presented here are 12 T cell receptor beta chains from one specimen sequenced in a study of spatial heterogeneity in lung cancer. The time point was: sample taken at primary tumor resection. Without sorting, whole RNA was sequenced from tumor, nontumor lung or frozen PBMC. TCRdb ran MiXCR on the 5' RACE reads and lists one entry per CDR3 protein. The sample contains approximately 12,000 distinct CDR3 sequences, roughly 5% of which appear only once. This specimen was lung tumor tissue, taken at surgery. The receptors were gathered from a human donor with early-stage non-small cell lung cancer.

Comment on this clonotype: A library made for alpha chains picked up this beta chain off target, so its size means little. The rearrangement uses TRBV11-1 and TRBJ2-5; the D gene is possibly TRBD2 (6 bases). The CDR3 has 15 residues. Trimming left V 1 base short and J 5 bases short, with 14 bases between. Germline V gene lookup returns CDR1 SGHAT and CDR2 FQDESV (reference sequence). CDR3 in DNA: TGTGCCAGCAGCTTAGTGACGGGAGCTGTGGAGACCCAGTACTTC. It codes for CASSLVTGAVETQYF.

This clonotype was observed many times. A library prepared for alpha chains yielded this beta chain as an off-target read; its size is of little meaning. The J gene is TRBJ1-4, the V gene TRBV5-4; 7 bases map to TRBD1. The germline CDR1 and CDR2 sequences are SGHNT and YYREEE (reference sequence). The length of the CDR3 is 13 residues. V was clipped by 2 bases and J by 6 bases; unmatched bases: 1. The CDR3 loop is CASSFQGDEKLFF. For the CDR3, the DNA is TGTGCCAGCAGCTTCCAGGGGGATGAAAAACTGTTTTTT.

This clonotype was seen repeatedly, ten times or more. This beta chain came through as a stray read in a library set up for alpha chains, and its size says little. J is TRBJ2-7 and V is TRBV19; 7 nucleotides line up with TRBD1. V lost 5 bases and J lost 9; bases outside the gene matches: 13. CDR1 is LNHDA and CDR2 is SQIVND in the germline V gene (reference sequence). The CDR3 runs to 14 residues. This CDR3 is CASSGGQDLKVQYF. The CDR3 DNA sequence: TGTGCCAGTAGTGGAGGACAGGACCTTAAGGTGCAGTACTTC.

This clonotype was detected ten times or more. This beta chain is off target for a library built for alpha chains, so its abundance means little. This chain joins TRBV2 and TRBJ2-1; 10 bases are shared with TRBD1. Germline trimming cut 6 bases from V and 9 bases from J; bases unmatched to any gene: 8. CDR1 and CDR2 from the germline V gene are SNHLY and FYNNEI. The CDR3 is 14 residues long. The CDR3 region is CASSRDRGHAEQFF. The CDR3 DNA is TGTGCCAGCAGCAGGGACAGGGGTCATGCTGAGCAGTTCTTC.

This clonotype has ten or more counts. The library was prepared for alpha chains; this beta chain is a stray read, so its frequency means little. The rearrangement links TRBV5-1 to TRBJ2-7, with a possible D match to TRBD1 (6 bases). The CDR3 length is 16 residues. Germline V gives CDR1 SGHRS, CDR2 YFSETQ. Deletions cut 0 bases from V and 0 bases from J, with 13 bases between. CDR3 nucleotides: TGCGCCAGCAGCTTGGCGGACAGCCGGAGCTCCTACGAGCAGTACTTC. This gives the protein CASSLADSRSSYEQYF.

This clonotype was counted many times. This beta chain is a stray sequence in a library constructed for alpha chains; its clone size is not meaningful. The chain couples TRBV20-1 to TRBJ2-5, with 7 bases matching TRBD2. CDR1 DFQATT and CDR2 SNEGSKA come from the germline V gene (reference sequence). The CDR3 runs 14 residues. The J segment lost 5 bases and the V segment lost 6 bases, leaving 12 bases of the junction unmatched. DNA of the CDR3: TGCAGTGCCATAGGCCCTCGGGGGGAGGAGACCCAGTACTTC. Residues: CSAIGPRGEETQYF.

This clonotype was observed many times. This beta chain is a stray read from a library made for alpha chains; its abundance is not meaningful. V gene TRBV6-1 combines with J gene TRBJ2-2; no firm D call. The CDR3 spans 14 residues. The germline V gene encodes CDR1 MNHNS and CDR2 SASEGT. The V end was cut by 6 bases, the J end by 6 bases, with 14 bases between. DNA for the CDR3: TGTGCCAGCAGGGCCCTCCTTGCGGCCGGGGAGCTGTTTTTT. Amino acids: CASRALLAAGELFF.

The table lists this clonotype with many counts. This beta chain turned up in a library designed for alpha chains; as an off-target read, its abundance says little. This chain links TRBV5-1 with TRBJ2-7; D is unclear. V gave up 2 bases and J gave up 5 bases, with 17 bases separating them. The CDR3 runs 15 residues. Germline CDR1 SGHRS, CDR2 YFSETQ. For the CDR3, the DNA is TGCGCCAGCAGCTTCGTATGGGCAGTCGGCGACGAGCAGTACTTC. Translating gives CASSFVWAVGDEQYF.

This clonotype was detected ten times or more. Within a library made for alpha chains, this beta chain is off target, and its count is uninformative. The rearrangement uses TRBV18 and TRBJ1-4; D not resolved. V was cut by 1 base and J by 8 bases, with 8 bases left in between. The CDR3 is 13 residues long. Germline CDR1 and CDR2: KGHSH and LQKENI. The CDR3 nucleotides read TGTGCCAGCTCACCACGAACTGGGGAAAAACTGTTTTTT. Translated: CASSPRTGEKLFF.

This clonotype was found many times. As an off-target read in a library built for alpha chains, this beta chain has a frequency of little significance. This rearrangement joins TRBV20-1 to TRBJ2-3; TRBD1 aligns across 9 bases. J was trimmed by 3 bases and V by 5 bases; bases with no gene match: 6. This CDR3 has 14 amino acids. The germline CDR1 and CDR2 sequences are DFQATT and SNEGSKA (reference sequence). CDR3 DNA: TGCAGTGCTCGTCCCGGGACAGGGACAGATACGCAGTATTTT. Encoded protein: CSARPGTGTDTQYF.

With regard to this clonotype: A library prepared for alpha chains yielded this beta chain as an off-target read; its size is of little meaning. The CDR3 here is CAISDIRDEQYF. The CDR3 nucleotides are TGTGCCATCAGTGATATAAGGGACGAGCAGTACTTC. The rearrangement links TRBV10-3 to TRBJ2-7; D gene ambiguous. Deletions cut 3 bases from V and 5 bases from J, with 8 bases between. Germline assignment: CDR1 ENHRY and CDR2 SYGVKD. The CDR3 totals 12 residues.

This clonotype is deemed medium-sized. This beta chain is a stray read from a library made for alpha chains; its abundance is not meaningful. This chain connects TRBV12-3 or TRBV12-4 to TRBJ1-2; TRBD1 is a possible D gene (5 bases). CDR3 length: 14 amino acids. V was pared by 1 base and J by 3 bases, with 9 bases between. The CDR3 DNA sequence: TGTGCCAGCAGTTTAGGCGGGACGTACTATGGCTACACCTTC. Translating it yields CASSLGGTYYGYTF.